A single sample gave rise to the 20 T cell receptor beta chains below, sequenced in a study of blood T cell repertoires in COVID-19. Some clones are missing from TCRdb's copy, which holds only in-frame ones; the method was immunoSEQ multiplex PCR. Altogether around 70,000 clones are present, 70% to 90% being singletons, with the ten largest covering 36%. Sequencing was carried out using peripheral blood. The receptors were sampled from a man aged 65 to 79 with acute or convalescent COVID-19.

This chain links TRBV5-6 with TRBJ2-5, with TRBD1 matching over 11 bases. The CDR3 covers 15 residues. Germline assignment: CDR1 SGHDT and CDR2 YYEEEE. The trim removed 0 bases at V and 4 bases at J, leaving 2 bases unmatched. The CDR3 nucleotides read TGTGCCAGCAGCTTGGAGGACAGGGGGCCAGAGACCCAGTACTTC. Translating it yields CASSLEDRGPETQYF.

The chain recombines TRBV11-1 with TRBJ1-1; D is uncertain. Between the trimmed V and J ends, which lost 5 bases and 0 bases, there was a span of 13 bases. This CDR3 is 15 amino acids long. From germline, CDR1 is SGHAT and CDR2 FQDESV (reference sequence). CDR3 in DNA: TGTGCCAGCAGCCCGAGCAGGCCGATGAACACTGAAGCTTTCTTT. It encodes CASSPSRPMNTEAFF. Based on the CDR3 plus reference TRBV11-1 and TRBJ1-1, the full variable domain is EAEVAQSPRYKITEKSQAVAFWCDPISGHATLYWYRQILGQGPELLVQFQDESVVDDSQLPKDRFSAERLKGVDSTLKIQPAELGDSAMYLCASSPSRPMNTEAFFGQGTRLTVV.

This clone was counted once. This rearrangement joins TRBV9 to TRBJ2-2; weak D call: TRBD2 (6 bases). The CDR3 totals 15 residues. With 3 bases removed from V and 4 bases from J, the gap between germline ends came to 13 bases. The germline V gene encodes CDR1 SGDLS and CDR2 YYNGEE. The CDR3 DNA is TGTGCCAGCAGCGAGGGACTTCCGACCACCGGGGAGCTGTTTTTT. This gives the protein CASSEGLPTTGELFF.

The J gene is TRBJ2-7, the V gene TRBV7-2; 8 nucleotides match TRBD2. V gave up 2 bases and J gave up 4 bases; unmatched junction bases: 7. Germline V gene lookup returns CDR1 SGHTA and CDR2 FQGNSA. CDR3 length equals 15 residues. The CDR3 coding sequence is TGTGCCAGCAGCTTAAACCCCGGGGGGGCTTACGAGCAGTACTTC. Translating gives CASSLNPGGAYEQYF.

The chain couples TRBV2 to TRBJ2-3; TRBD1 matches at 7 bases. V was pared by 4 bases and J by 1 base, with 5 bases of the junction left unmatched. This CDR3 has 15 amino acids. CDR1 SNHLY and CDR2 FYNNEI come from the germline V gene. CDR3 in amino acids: CASSVLTGGTDTQYF. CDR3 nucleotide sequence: TGTGCCAGCAGTGTTTTAACAGGGGGCACAGATACGCAGTATTTT.

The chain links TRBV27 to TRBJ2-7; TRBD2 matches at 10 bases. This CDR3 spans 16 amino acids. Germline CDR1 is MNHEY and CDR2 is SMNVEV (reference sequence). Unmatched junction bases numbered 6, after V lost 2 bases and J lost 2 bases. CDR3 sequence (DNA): TGTGCCAGCAGTTTAAAACTAGCGGGACCAACCTACGAGCAGTACTTC. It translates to CASSLKLAGPTYEQYF.

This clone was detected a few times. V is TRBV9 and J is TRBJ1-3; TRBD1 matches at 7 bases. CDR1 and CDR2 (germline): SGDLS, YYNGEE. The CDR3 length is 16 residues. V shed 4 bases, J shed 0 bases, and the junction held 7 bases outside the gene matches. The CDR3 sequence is CASSLAPGGSGNTIYF. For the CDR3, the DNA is TGTGCCAGCAGCCTGGCCCCAGGGGGCTCTGGAAACACCATATATTTT.

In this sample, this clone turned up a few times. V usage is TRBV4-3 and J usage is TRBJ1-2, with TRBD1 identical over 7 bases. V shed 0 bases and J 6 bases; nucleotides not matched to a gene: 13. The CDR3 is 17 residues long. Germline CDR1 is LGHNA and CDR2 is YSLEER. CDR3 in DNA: TGCGCCAGCAGCCAAGATGGAGGGGGCGCTAATTTCGATGGCTACACCTTC. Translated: CASSQDGGGANFDGYTF.

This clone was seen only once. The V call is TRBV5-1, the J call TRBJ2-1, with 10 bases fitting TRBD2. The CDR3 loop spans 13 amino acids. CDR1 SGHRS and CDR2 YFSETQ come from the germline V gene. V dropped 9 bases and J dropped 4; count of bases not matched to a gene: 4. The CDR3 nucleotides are TGCGCCACCTCGACTAGCGGGTACAATGAGCAGTTCTTC. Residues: CATSTSGYNEQFF. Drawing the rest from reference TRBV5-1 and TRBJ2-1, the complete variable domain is KAGVTQTPRYLIKTRGQQVTLSCSPISGHRSVSWYQQTPGQGLQFLFEYFSETQRNKGNFPGRFSGRQFSNSRSEMNVSTLELGDSALYLCATSTSGYNEQFFGPGTRLTVL.

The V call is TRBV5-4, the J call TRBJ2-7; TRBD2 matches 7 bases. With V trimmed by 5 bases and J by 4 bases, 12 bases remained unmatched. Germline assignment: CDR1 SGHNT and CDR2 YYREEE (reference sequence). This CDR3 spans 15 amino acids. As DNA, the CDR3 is TGTGCCAGCAGGGGTCTTGCGGGAGAAGCATACGAGCAGTACTTC. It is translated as CASRGLAGEAYEQYF.

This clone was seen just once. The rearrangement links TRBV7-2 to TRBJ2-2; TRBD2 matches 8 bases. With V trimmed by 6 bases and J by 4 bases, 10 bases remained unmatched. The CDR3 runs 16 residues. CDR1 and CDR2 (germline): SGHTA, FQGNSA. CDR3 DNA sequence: TGTGCCAGCAGTTATCGGGGGGGCCGTGGCACCGGGGAGCTGTTTTTT. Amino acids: CASSYRGGRGTGELFF.

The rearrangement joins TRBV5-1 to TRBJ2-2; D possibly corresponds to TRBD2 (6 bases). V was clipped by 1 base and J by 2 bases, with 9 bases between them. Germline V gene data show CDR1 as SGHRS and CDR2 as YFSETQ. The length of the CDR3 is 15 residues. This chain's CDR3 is CASSLTGDNTGELFF. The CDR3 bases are TGCGCCAGCAGCTTGACGGGGGATAACACCGGGGAGCTGTTTTTT.

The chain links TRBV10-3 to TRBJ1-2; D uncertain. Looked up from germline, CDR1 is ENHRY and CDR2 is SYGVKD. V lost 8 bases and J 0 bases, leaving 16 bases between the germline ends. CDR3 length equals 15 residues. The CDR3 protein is CAILSSDKPNYGYTF. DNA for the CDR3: TGTGCCATCCTATCGTCAGACAAACCTAACTATGGCTACACCTTC.

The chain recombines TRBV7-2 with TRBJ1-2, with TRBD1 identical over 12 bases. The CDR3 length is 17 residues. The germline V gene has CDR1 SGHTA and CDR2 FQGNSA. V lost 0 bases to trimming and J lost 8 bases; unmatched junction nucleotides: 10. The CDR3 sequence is CASSLAVGQGAERGYTF. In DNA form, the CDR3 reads TGTGCCAGCAGCTTAGCGGTGGGACAGGGGGCCGAGAGGGGCTACACCTTC. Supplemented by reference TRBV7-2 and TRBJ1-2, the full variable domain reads GAGVSQSPSNKVTEKGKDVELRCDPISGHTALYWYRQSLGQGLEFLIYFQGNSAPDKSGLPSDRFSAERTGGSVSTLTIQRTQQEDSAVYLCASSLAVGQGAERGYTFGSGTRLTVV.

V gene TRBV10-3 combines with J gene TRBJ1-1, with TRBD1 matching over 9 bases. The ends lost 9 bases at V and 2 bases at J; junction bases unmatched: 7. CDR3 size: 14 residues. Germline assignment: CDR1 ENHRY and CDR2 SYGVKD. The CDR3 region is CAIQTGGSNTEAFF. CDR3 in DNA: TGTGCCATACAGACAGGGGGGAGTAACACTGAAGCTTTCTTT.

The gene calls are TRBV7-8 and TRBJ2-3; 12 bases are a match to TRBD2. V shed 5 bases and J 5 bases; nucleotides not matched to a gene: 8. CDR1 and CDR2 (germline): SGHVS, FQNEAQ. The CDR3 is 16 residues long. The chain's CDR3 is CASSPRLAGVVDTQYF. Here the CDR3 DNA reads TGTGCCAGCAGCCCCCGACTAGCGGGAGTAGTAGATACGCAGTATTTT.

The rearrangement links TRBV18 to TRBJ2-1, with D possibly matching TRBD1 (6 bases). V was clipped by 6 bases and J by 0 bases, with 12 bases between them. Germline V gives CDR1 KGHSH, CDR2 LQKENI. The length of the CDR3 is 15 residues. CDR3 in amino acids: CASSSYRDSYNEQFF. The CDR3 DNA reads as TGTGCCAGCTCTTCATACAGGGACTCCTACAATGAGCAGTTCTTC. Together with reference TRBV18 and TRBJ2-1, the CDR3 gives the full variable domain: NAGVMQNPRHLVRRRGQEARLRCSPMKGHSHVYWYRQLPEEGLKFMVYLQKENIIDESGMPKERFSAEFPKEGPSILRIQQVVRGDSAAYFCASSSYRDSYNEQFFGPGTRLTVL.

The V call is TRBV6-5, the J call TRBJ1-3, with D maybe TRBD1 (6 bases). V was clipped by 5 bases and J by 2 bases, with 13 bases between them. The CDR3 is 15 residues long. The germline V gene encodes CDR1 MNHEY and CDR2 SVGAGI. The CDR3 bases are TGTGCCAGCAGTCCGAACAGGGTCCCTGGAAACACCATATATTTT. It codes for CASSPNRVPGNTIYF.

The CDR3 spells CASSRADFQGYTF. The DNA of the CDR3 is TGTGCCAGCAGCCGGGCGGACTTTCAGGGCTACACCTTC. The rearrangement links TRBV5-6 to TRBJ1-2; D remains ambiguous. Germline CDR1 is SGHDT and CDR2 is YYEEEE. This CDR3 has 13 amino acids. V was pared by 4 bases and J by 8 bases, with 15 bases between.

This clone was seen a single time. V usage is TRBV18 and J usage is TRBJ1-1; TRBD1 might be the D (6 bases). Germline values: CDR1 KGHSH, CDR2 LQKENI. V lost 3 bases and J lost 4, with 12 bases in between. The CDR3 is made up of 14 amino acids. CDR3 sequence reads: CASSPLPRGTEAFF. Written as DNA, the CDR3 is TGTGCCAGCTCACCGTTGCCCAGGGGCACTGAAGCTTTCTTT.